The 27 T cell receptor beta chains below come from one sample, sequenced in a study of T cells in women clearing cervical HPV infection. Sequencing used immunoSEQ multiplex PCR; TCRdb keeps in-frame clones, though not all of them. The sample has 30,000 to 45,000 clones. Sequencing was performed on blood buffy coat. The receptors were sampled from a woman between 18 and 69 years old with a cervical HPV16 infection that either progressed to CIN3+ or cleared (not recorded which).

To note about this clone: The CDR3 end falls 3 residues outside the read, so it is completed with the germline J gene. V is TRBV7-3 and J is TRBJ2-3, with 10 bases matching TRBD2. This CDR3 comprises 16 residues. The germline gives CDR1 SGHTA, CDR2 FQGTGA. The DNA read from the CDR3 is TGTGCCAGCAGCTCGAGGGGAGCGGGGGGGCAGGAGACG. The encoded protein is CASSSRGAGGQET. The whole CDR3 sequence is CASSSRGAGGQETQYF.

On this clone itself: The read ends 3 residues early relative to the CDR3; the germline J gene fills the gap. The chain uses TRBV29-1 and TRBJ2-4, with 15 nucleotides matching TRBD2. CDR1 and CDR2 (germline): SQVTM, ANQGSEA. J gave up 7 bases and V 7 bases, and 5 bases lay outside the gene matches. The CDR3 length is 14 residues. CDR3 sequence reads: CSGTSGGVGNIQYF. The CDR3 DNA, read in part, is TGCAGCGGGACTAGCGGGGGGGTCGGGAACATT.

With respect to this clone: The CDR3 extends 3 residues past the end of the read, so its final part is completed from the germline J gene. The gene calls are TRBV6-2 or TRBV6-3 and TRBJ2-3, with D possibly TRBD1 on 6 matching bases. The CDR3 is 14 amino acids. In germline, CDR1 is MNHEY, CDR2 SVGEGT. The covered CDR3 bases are TGTGCCAGCAGTCCCCGAGCAGGGGAAGAGACG. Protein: CASSPRAGEET. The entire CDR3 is CASSPRAGEETQYF.

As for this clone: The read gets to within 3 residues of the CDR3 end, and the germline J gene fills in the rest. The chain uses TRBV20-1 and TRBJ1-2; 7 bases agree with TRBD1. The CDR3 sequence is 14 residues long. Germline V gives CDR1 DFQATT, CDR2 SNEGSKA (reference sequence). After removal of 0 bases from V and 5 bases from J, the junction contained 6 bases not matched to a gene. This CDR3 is CSARDTAGGYGYTF. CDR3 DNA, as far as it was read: TGCAGTGCTAGAGATACGGCAGGGGGGTATGGC.

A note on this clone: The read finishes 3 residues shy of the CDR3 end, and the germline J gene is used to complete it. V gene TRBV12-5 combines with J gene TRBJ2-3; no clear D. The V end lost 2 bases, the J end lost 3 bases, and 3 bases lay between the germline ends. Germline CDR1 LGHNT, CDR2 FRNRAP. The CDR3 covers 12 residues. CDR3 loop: CASGLSTDTQYF. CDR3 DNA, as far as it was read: TGTGCTAGTGGTTTGTCTACAGATACG.

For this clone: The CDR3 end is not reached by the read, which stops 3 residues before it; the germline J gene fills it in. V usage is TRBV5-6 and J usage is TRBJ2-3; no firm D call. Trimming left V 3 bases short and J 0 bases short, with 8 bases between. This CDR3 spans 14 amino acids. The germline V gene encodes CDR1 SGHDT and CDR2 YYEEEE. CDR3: CASSSRLSTDTQYF. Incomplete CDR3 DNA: TGTGCCAGCAGCTCCCGACTCAGCACAGATACG.

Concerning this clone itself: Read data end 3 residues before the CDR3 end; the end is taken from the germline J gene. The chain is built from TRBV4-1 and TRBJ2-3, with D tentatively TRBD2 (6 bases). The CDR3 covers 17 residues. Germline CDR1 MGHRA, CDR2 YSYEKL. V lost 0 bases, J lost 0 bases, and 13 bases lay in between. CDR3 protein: CASSQDREGLSTDTQYF. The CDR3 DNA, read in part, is TGCGCCAGCAGCCAAGATAGGGAAGGACTAAGCACAGATACG.

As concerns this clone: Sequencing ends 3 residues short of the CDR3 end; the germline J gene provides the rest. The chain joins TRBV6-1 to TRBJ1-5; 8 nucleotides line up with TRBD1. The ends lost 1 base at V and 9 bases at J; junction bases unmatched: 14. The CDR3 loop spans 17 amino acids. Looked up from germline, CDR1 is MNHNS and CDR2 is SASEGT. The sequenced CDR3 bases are TGTGCCAGCAGTGAAGTGCCGACAGGGGTTGGATATTGGCCC. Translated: CASSEVPTGVGYWP. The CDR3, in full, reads CASSEVPTGVGYWPQHF.

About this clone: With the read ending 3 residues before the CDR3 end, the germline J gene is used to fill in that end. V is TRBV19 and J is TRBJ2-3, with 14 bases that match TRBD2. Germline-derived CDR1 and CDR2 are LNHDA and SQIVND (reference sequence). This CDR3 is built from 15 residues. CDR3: CASSYGLAGGETQYF. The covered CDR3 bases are TGTGCCAGTAGTTACGGACTAGCGGGAGGAGAGACG. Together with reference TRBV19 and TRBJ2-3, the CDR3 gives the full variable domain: DGGITQSPKYLFRKEGQNVTLSCEQNLNHDAMYWYRQDPGQGLRLIYYSQIVNDFQKGDIAEGYSVSREKKESFPLTVTSAQKNPTAFYLCASSYGLAGGETQYFGPGTRLTVL.

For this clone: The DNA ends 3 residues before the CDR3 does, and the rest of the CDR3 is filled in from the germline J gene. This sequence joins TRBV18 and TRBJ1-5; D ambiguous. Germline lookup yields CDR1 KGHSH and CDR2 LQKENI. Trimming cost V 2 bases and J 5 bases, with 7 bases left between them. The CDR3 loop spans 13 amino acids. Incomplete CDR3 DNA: TGTGCCAGCTCACCAGCCGGGGATCAGCCC. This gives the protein CASSPAGDQP. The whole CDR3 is CASSPAGDQPQHF.

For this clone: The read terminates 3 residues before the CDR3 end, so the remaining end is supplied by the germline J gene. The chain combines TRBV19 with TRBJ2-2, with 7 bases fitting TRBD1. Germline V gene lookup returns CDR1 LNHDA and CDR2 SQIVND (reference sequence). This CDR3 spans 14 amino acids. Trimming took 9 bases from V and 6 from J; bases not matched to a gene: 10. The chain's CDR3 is CARDRTRVSGELFF. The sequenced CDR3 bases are TGTGCCAGGGACAGGACCCGGGTGTCCGGGGAG. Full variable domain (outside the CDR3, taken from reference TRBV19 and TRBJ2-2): DGGITQSPKYLFRKEGQNVTLSCEQNLNHDAMYWYRQDPGQGLRLIYYSQIVNDFQKGDIAEGYSVSREKKESFPLTVTSAQKNPTAFYLCARDRTRVSGELFFGEGSRLTVL.

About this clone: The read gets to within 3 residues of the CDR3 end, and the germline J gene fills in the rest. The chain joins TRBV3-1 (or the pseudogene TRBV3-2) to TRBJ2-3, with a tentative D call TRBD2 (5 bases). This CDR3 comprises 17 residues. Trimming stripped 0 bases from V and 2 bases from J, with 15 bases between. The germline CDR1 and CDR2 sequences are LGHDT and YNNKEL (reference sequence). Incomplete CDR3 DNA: TGTGCCAGCAGCCAAGATTTATCCAGCGGATACACAGATACG. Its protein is CASSQDLSSGYTDT. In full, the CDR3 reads CASSQDLSSGYTDTQYF.

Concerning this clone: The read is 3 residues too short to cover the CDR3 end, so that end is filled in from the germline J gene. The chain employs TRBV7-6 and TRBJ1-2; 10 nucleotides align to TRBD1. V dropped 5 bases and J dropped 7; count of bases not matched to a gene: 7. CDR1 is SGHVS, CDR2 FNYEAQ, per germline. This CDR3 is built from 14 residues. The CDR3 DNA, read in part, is TGTGCCAGCAGCCCATTGACAGGGGGCTCTGGC. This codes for CASSPLTGGSG. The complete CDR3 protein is CASSPLTGGSGYTF. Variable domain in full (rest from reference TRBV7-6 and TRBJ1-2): GAGVSQSPRYKVTKRGQDVALRCDPISGHVSLYWYRQALGQGPEFLTYFNYEAQQDKSGLPNDRFSAERPEGSISTLTIQRTEQRDSAMYRCASSPLTGGSGYTFGSGTRLTVV.

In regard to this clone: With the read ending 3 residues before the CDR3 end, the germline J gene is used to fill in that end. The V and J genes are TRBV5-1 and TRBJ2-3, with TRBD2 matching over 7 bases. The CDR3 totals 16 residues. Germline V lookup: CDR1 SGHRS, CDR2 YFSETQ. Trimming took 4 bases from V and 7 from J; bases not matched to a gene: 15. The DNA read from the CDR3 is TGCGCCAGCAGCATGCCCTTTGCGGGGGTCCCATATACG. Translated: CASSMPFAGVPYT. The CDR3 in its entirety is CASSMPFAGVPYTQYF.

CDR3 protein: CASSIPGLETQYF. CDR3 DNA (partial): TGTGCCAGTAGTATTCCAGGGTTGGAGACC. The rearrangement joins TRBV19 to TRBJ2-5, with D tentatively TRBD1 (5 bases). The read comes to an end 3 residues before the CDR3 does, leaving the germline J gene to fill in the end. This CDR3 is 13 amino acids long. V was cut by 3 bases and J by 5 bases, with 10 bases left in between. Germline V gives CDR1 LNHDA, CDR2 SQIVND (reference sequence).

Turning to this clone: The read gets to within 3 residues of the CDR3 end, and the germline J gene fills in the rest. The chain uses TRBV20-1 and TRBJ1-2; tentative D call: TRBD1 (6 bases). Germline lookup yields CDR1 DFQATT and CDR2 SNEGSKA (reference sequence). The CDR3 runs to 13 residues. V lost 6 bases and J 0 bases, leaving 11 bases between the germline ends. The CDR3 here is CSATGLTNYGYTF. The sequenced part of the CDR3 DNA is TGCAGTGCCACAGGGCTAACTAACTATGGC.

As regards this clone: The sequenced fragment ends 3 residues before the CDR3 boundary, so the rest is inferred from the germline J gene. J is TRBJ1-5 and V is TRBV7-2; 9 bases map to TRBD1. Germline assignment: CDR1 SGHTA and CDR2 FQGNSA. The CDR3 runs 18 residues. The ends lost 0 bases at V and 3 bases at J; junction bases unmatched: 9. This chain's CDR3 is CASSLAAPGQGDNQPQHF. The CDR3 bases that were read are TGTGCCAGCAGCTTAGCGGCCCCGGGACAGGGAGACAATCAGCCC.

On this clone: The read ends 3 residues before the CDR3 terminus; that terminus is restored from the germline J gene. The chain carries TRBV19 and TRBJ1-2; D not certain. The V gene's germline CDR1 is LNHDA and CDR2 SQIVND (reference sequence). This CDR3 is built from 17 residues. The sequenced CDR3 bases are TGTGCCAGTAGTATGCACTCCACTAGCCAAAGCACAGATACC. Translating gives CASSMHSTSQSTDT. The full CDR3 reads CASSMHSTSQSTDTYTF.

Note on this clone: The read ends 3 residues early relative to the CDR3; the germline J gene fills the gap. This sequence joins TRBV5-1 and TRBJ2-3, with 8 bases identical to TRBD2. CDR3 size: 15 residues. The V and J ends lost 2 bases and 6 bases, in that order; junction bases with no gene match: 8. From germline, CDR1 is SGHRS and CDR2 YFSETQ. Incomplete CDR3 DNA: TGCGCCAGCAGCTTACGTCGGGGGGGCAGCGATACG. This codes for CASSLRRGGSDT. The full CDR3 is CASSLRRGGSDTQYF.

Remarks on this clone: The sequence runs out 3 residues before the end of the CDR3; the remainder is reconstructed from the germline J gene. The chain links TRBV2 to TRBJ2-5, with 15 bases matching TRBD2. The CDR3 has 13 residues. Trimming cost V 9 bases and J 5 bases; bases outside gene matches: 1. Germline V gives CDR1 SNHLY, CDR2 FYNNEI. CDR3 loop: CARGTSGGETQYF. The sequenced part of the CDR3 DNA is TGTGCCAGGGGGACTAGCGGGGGGGAGACC.

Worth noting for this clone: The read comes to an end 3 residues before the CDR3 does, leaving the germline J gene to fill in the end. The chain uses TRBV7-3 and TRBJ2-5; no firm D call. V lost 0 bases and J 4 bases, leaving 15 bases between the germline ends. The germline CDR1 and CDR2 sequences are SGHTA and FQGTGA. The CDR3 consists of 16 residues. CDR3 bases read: TGTGCCAGCAGCTTAACGTTCTCTCTGTCCTTAGAGACC. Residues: CASSLTFSLSLET. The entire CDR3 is CASSLTFSLSLETQYF.

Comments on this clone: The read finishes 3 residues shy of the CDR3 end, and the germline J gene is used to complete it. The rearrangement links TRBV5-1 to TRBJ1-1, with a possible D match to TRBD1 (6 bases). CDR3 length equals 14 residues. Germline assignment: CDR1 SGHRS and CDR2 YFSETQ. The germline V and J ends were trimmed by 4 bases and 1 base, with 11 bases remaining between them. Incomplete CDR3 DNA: TGCGCCAGCAGCCCGGGACAACAGAACACTGAA. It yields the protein CASSPGQQNTE. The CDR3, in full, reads CASSPGQQNTEAFF.

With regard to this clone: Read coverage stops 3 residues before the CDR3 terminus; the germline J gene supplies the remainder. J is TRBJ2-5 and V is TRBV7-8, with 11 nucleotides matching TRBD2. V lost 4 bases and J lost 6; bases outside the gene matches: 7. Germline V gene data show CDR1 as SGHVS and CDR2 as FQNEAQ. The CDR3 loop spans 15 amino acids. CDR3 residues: CASSSQLAGVQTQYF. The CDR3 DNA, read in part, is TGTGCCAGCAGCTCACAACTAGCGGGGGTCCAGACC.

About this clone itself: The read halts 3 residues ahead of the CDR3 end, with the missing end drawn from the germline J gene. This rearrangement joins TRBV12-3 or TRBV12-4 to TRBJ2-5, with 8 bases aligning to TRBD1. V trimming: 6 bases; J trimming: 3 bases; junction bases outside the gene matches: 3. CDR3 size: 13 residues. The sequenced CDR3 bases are TGTGCCAGCAGAGAGACAGGGGAAGAGACC. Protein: CASRETGEET. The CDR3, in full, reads CASRETGEETQYF.

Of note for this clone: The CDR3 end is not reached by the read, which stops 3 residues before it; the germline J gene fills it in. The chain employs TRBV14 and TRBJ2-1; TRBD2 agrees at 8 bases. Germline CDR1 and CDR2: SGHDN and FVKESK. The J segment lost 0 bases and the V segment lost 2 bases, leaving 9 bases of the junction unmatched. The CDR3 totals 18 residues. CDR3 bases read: TGTGCCAGCAGCCAACCTCGAGCGGGGGTCCTCTCCTACAATGAG. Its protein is CASSQPRAGVLSYNE. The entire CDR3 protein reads CASSQPRAGVLSYNEQFF.

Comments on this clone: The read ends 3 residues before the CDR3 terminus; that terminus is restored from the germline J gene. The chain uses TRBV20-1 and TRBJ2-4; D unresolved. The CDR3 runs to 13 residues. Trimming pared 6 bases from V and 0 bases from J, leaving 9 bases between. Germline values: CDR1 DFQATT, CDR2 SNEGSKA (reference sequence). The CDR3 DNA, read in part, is TGCAGTGCCCCAACGGGAGCCAAAAACATT. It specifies CSAPTGAKNI. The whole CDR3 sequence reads CSAPTGAKNIQYF.

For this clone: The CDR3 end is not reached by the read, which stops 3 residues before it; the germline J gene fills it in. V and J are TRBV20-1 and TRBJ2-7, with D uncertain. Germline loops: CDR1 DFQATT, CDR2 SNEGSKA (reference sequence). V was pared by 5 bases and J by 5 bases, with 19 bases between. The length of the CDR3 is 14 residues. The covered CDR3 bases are TGCAGTGCTGGAGTTATCGGGTATACTGACGAG. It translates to CSAGVIGYTDE. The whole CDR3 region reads CSAGVIGYTDEQYF.